This T cell receptor (beta chain) is from a study of OX40 agonist ivuxolimab in advanced cancers. In the study overall: In this cohort, patients received ivuxolimab, an agonistic anti-OX40 (CD134) antibody. Three patients, one with hepatocellular carcinoma and two with cutaneous melanoma, responded partially.

This CDR3 has 15 amino acids. V shed 3 bases and J 1 base; nucleotides not matched to a gene: 2. CDR1 is KGHSH and CDR2 is LQKENI in the germline V gene. The protocol was immunoSEQ multiplex PCR, while the TCRdb copy is restricted to in-frame clones and leaves out a portion. Of 90,000 to 100,000 clones listed, around 85% are singletons. Material: CD4+ or CD8+ T cells sorted from blood, obtained in a trial of the OX40 agonist ivuxolimab. The genes are TRBV18 and TRBJ2-2, with 7 bases fitting TRBD1. The sequence derives from an adult with an advanced solid tumor such as melanoma, head and neck, liver or kidney cancer. CDR3 DNA: TGTGCCAGCTCACCGGGGACAGAGAACACCGGGGAGCTGTTTTTT. It encodes CASSPGTENTGELFF.